This TCR beta chain was sequenced in a study of blood T cells in healthy people across ages. Overall study: Capture by template switching was about one barcoded beta molecule per two T cells.

Through a sample-barcoded 5' primer and a J-beta primer mix, a second PCR was run for roughly 7 to 12 cycles. A single record per CDR3 protein comes from TCRdb applying MiXCR to the 5' RACE reads. The data show over 1.5 million distinct CDR3 sequences, about 49% seen once. Study-wide results and limits: In the absence of known donor CMV status, changes in expanded clonotypes were possibly confounded. When set beside aged donors, long-lived donors presented more naive CD4+ cells and higher diversity.

CDR3 length equals 14 residues. Germline V CDR1 and CDR2: SGDLS, YYNGEE. Extracted total RNA amounted to at least 5.5 micrograms for each sample. This clonotype came up a few times. The antigen remains undetermined. This TCR was recovered from a woman in her forties in good health. The specimen sequenced was blood. This chain connects TRBV9 to TRBJ2-5; maybe TRBD1 (5 bases). The DNA end favors TRBJ2-7, so the J call may be wrong. Here the CDR3 reads CASSVVSDSYEQYF. The CDR3 region has the DNA TGTGCCAGCAGCGTAGTCTCTGACAGCTACGAGCAGTACTTC.